These 20 T cell receptor beta chains originate from one sample sequenced in a study of tumor-infiltrating lymphocytes in primary liver carcinoma. The investigators made TCR beta cDNA from 400 to 500 ng total RNA, using a constant-region primer. TCR beta libraries came from three nested multiplex PCR rounds using slightly modified ARM-PCR. Use of TRBV1-TRBV30 forward primers with a C-beta reverse primer characterized the first two PCR rounds, which lasted roughly 11 cycles each. TCRdb passed the multiplex PCR reads through MiXCR, listing each CDR3 protein once. In the table there are tens of thousands of distinct CDR3 sequences, 60% to 80% of which are singletons. Co-extraction of RNA and DNA was performed on roughly 17-32 mg of unsorted bulk tissue. The specimen sequenced was liver tumor tissue from sampling region 4. Stated subset: tumor region T4, right-lateral pole. The receptors shown here come from a middle-aged man with primary liver carcinoma and hepatitis B virus infection.

J is TRBJ2-3 and V is TRBV29-1, with TRBD2 matching 7 bases. The CDR3 sequence is 13 residues long. V lost 7 bases and J lost 5; bases outside the gene matches: 9. CDR1 is SQVTM, CDR2 ANQGSEA, per germline. The CDR3 DNA is TGCAGCGCCAGGGAGGGGCACATAGATACGCAGTATTTT. It encodes CSAREGHIDTQYF.

Concerning this clonotype: Germline and junction disagree at one end, which may indicate a read error. This chain connects TRBV7-8 to TRBJ2-1, with 7 nucleotides matching TRBD2. This CDR3 contains 17 residues. Per the germline V gene, CDR1 is SGHVS and CDR2 is FQNEAQ. The CDR3 sequence: CASSPGRSKGKDNEQLF. In DNA, the CDR3 is TGTGCCAGCAGCCCCGGGAGGTCGAAAGGGAAGGACAATGAGCAGTTATTC.

As concerns this clonotype: At one end the junction does not follow the germline gene, possibly because of a read error. This CDR3 is CASGPGGYEQYF. DNA for the CDR3: TGTGCAAGCGGCCCGGGGGGCTACGAGCAATACTTC. The rearrangement links TRBV11-2 to TRBJ2-7, with D perhaps TRBD2 (7 bases). Germline loops: CDR1 SGHAT, CDR2 FQNNGV. This CDR3 comprises 12 residues.

A note on this clonotype: Likely a read error: the CDR3 ends without its conserved phenylalanine or tryptophan. This rearrangement joins TRBV5-6 to TRBJ1-1; D is ambiguous. Trimming took 0 bases from V and 1 from J, leaving 13 bases between them. Germline CDR1 SGHDT, CDR2 YYEEEE. The CDR3 covers 16 residues. CDR3 sequence (DNA): TGTGCCAGCAGCTTGGCGAGGGTACGTGAGAACACTGAAGCTTTCATT. It codes for CASSLARVRENTEAFI.

Notes on this clonotype: Mismatch with germline at one junction end may stem from a read error. The chain links TRBV4-1 to TRBJ2-5; D remains unclear. Germline V lookup: CDR1 MGHRA, CDR2 YSYEKL. This CDR3 contains 14 residues. The CDR3 DNA is TGCACCAGCAGCCAACTGGGATTGGCAGGGACCCAGTACTTC. Translation gives CTSSQLGLAGTQYF.

Turning to this clonotype: The final CDR3 position lacks the conserved phenylalanine or tryptophan, pointing to a likely read error. It is unclear where the CDR3 begins or ends on the DNA, so no DNA is shown, and the CDR3 is as TCRdb lists it. This rearrangement joins TRBV11-2 to TRBJ2-1; the table's D call TRBD2 went unverified against the DNA. Per the germline V gene, CDR1 is SGHAT and CDR2 is FQNNGV. The CDR3 has 17 amino acids, counting both end residues. This CDR3 is CASSLDITIGNHNEQFL.

The CDR3 loop is CATIAITGTAEPSYNSPLHF. DNA for the CDR3: TGTGCCACCATTGCGATTACCGGGACAGCAGAACCCTCCTATAATTCACCCCTCCACTTT. The chain is built from TRBV24-1 and TRBJ1-6, with TRBD1 matching over 7 bases. The CDR3 covers 20 residues. V lost 8 bases to trimming and J lost 0 bases; unmatched junction nucleotides: 18. Germline values: CDR1 KGHDR, CDR2 SFDVKD.

For this clonotype: It may be a read error: a sequence one base away is much more abundant. This chain joins TRBV6-5 and TRBJ1-2; D may be TRBD1 (5 bases). Germline CDR1 reads MNHEY; CDR2 reads SVGAGI. The CDR3 length is 14 residues. The CDR3: CASSYSDGGDGHTF. The DNA of the CDR3 is TGTGCCAGCAGTTACTCTGACGGAGGGGATGGCCACACCTTC.

The chain couples TRBV7-8 to TRBJ2-7, with TRBD2 identical over 7 bases. The CDR3 is 13 amino acids. Germline V CDR1 and CDR2: SGHVS, FQNEAQ. The CDR3 DNA reads as TGTACCACCAGCTTTACTAGCGCCCACGAGCAGTACTTC. Its protein product is CTTSFTSAHEQYF.

J is TRBJ2-5 and V is TRBV11-1; possible D gene TRBD2, 5 bases. The V gene lost 8 bases and the J gene lost 1 base, with 29 bases spanning the gap. The germline V gene encodes CDR1 SGHAT and CDR2 FQDESV (reference sequence). The CDR3 sequence is 19 residues long. CDR3 loop: CASGPPPEVRKDFQETQYF. In DNA, the CDR3 is TGTGCCAGCGGCCCTCCCCCTGAGGTCAGGAAGGACTTCCAAGAGACCCAGTACTTC. Complete variable domain (other parts from reference TRBV11-1 and TRBJ2-5): EAEVAQSPRYKITEKSQAVAFWCDPISGHATLYWYRQILGQGPELLVQFQDESVVDDSQLPKDRFSAERLKGVDSTLKIQPAELGDSAMYLCASGPPPEVRKDFQETQYFGPGTRLLVL.

Worth noting for this clonotype: One junction end does not reproduce the germline sequence, and a read error may be involved. The chain links TRBV11-1 to TRBJ2-2; D perhaps matches TRBD2 (6 bases). The germline gives CDR1 SGHAT, CDR2 FQDESV (reference sequence). This CDR3 is 13 amino acids long. The CDR3 here is CASGLLAGGELFF. The CDR3 DNA follows: TGTGCCAGCGGCTTATTAGCCGGCGGGGAGCTGTTTTTC.

On this clonotype itself: The junction does not match germline at one end; this may be a read error. This chain links TRBV6-1 with TRBJ2-3, with 13 bases aligning to TRBD2. Germline loops: CDR1 MNHNS, CDR2 SASEGT. This CDR3 is built from 14 residues. CDR3 nucleotide sequence: TGTGCCAGCATACTAGCGGGAGGGGCAGATACACAGTATTTT. It yields the protein CASILAGGADTQYF.

Concerning this clonotype: Possible read error: a much larger clone is one base away. The chain joins TRBV4-1 to TRBJ2-1; 10 positions agree with TRBD2. The trim removed 5 bases at V and 10 bases at J, leaving 14 bases unmatched. This CDR3 is built from 16 residues. From germline, CDR1 is MGHRA and CDR2 YSYEKL. The chain's CDR3 is CASSDRLAGRVGEQFF. CDR3 nucleotide sequence: TGCGCCAGCAGCGACCGACTAGCGGGCAGGGTGGGGGAGCAGTTCTTC.

The chain links TRBV12-3 or TRBV12-4 to TRBJ2-7; TRBD2 is a possible D gene (6 bases). The CDR3 has 13 amino acids. The V gene lost 6 bases and the J gene lost 2 bases, with 11 bases spanning the gap. The DNA for the CDR3 is TGTGCCAGCAGCTCGAGGGAGGCCTACGAGCAGTACTTC. This gives the protein CASSSREAYEQYF.

This clonotype appeared many times. CDR3 protein: CASSSPGQVFYEQYF. In nucleotides, the CDR3 is TGTGCCAGCAGTTCCCCCGGACAGGTCTTTTATGAGCAGTACTTC. The gene calls are TRBV28 and TRBJ2-7; 7 bases align to TRBD1. The CDR3 covers 15 residues. CDR1 is MDHEN and CDR2 is SYDVKM in the germline V gene. With 4 bases clipped from V and 7 bases from J, the junction kept 13 bases outside the gene matches.

This clonotype was seen just once. Its ends do not fully match the called genes, so a read error is possible. The chain links TRBV5-4 to TRBJ1-6; perhaps TRBD1 as D (5 bases). CDR1 and CDR2 from the germline V gene are SGHNT and YYREEE (reference sequence). The CDR3 contains 15 residues. The DNA for the CDR3 is TGTGCCAGGAGCTTGCAGGGATCGGGGGAATCACCCCTCCACTTT. It yields the protein CARSLQGSGESPLHF. The whole variable domain, remainder taken from reference TRBV5-4 and TRBJ1-6, is ETGVTQSPTHLIKTRGQQVTLRCSSQSGHNTVSWYQQALGQGPQFIFQYYREEENGRGNFPPRFSGLQFPNYSSELNVNALELDDSALYLCARSLQGSGESPLHFGNGTRLTVT.

The rearrangement joins TRBV7-8 to TRBJ2-1; D could derive from TRBD1 or TRBD2 (6 bases each). From germline, CDR1 is SGHVS and CDR2 FQNEAQ. The CDR3 runs to 17 residues. V was cut by 1 base and J by 6 bases, with 19 bases left in between. For the CDR3, the DNA is TGTGCCAGCAGCTTAGGGGGTGGGGGGACATGGTTCAATGAGCAGTTCTTC. Protein: CASSLGGGGTWFNEQFF.

This clonotype was counted once. A clone one base away is much larger, so this may be a read error. The gene calls are TRBV28 and TRBJ2-7; D tentatively reads TRBD1 or TRBD2 (5 bases each). V was shortened by 10 bases and J by 5 bases, with 15 bases between the two germline ends. CDR1 is MDHEN and CDR2 is SYDVKM in the germline V gene. The CDR3 consists of 12 residues. The CDR3 nucleotides read TGTGCCAACAGGCAGGACTGGGACGAGCAGTACTTC. Protein sequence: CANRQDWDEQYF.

This clonotype was counted at least ten times. V is TRBV5-4 and J is TRBJ2-2; TRBD2 is a possible D gene (5 bases). This CDR3 has 16 amino acids. Between the trimmed V and J ends, which lost 2 bases and 3 bases, there was a span of 14 bases. Germline values: CDR1 SGHNT, CDR2 YYREEE (reference sequence). The CDR3 DNA reads as TGTGCCAGCAGCTTATCAAGCGGTCTAGACACCGGGGAGCTGTTTTTT. Protein sequence: CASSLSSGLDTGELFF.

The CDR3: CASSQVAASGSLWNEQFF. DNA of the CDR3: TGCGCCAGCAGCCAAGTAGCGGCTAGCGGGAGCCTCTGGAATGAGCAGTTCTTC. The V call is TRBV4-1, the J call TRBJ2-1; 10 bases agree with TRBD2. Germline CDR1 is MGHRA and CDR2 is YSYEKL. The V gene end was trimmed by 1 base and the J gene end by 7 bases; junction bases not matched to a gene: 13. This CDR3 comprises 18 residues.